This T cell receptor beta chain was captured in a study of cytomegalovirus exposure and HLA in healthy donors (dated by TCRdb to about 2017). Concerning the study at large: In an earlier analysis of 587 of the donors, 250 to 300 Gb of sequence data and 100 million or so unique TCR beta sequences from about 190 million T cells were reported. Class I and class II HLA loci were covered by the typing at four-digit resolution. Of the approximately 400 genotyped donors, about 84% fell in the genetic ancestry cluster associated with self-reported Caucasian donors. Along with the approximately 700-subject first cohort, a separate validation cohort of around 120 different subjects was used. The aim of the study was to test whether cataloging public T cell receptors could identify signatures of past pathogen exposure. In a later analysis, previously published TCR beta repertoires from 550 to 700 donors were re-analyzed and high-resolution HLA genotyping was added so that TCR occurrence patterns could be studied. Using immunosequencing, the study profiled T cell repertoires from 500 to 800 subjects and related those repertoires to cytomegalovirus serostatus. In a later genetic analysis, genome-wide SNP genotypes for about three fifths of the 666 donors were used, and that subset was treated as a discovery cohort. The number of donors typed differed by locus, with roughly 620-640 for A, B, C, DRB1 and DQB1, roughly 520 for DQA1, 600 to 610 for DPA1, and under 490 for DPB1. To predict cytomegalovirus infection status, the study brought together high-throughput TCR immunosequencing, statistical association of individual TCRs with disease status, and machine learning. Donor age, sex, ethnicity and CMV serostatus were collected together with the repertoire data. In an earlier analysis of over 550 of the donors, high-throughput TCR beta sequencing was used to judge whether each TCR beta V gene segment behaved as functional or pseudogenic. On average, about 240,000 unique TCR beta nucleotide sequences were sequenced per donor among 398 genotyped donors of the cohort, with around 19% of those sequences being non-productive. Every repertoire in the discovery cohort had been generated on one and the same sequencing platform. Rather than using new phenotypic data, the later analysis identified candidate immune exposures from TCR beta sequences and from how often those sequences occurred across donors. Because of strong linkage in the cohort, roughly five DR-DQ haplotypes were treated as single units for association and clustering. An early release covering roughly 640 HLA-typed donors comprised 250 to 350 gigabases of sequencing data and tens of millions of unique TCR sequences.

This clone is a singleton in its sample. Its cognate antigen has yet to be identified. No much larger clone is present one base from it, and per-base qualities are unavailable. The cohort comprised some 700 healthy bone marrow donors. All cohort members were sampled while nominally healthy, although unrecorded immune exposures were likely present. The donor was CMV seronegative and was included in the group of over 300 seronegative cohort members. Each donor provided a peripheral blood sample, and peripheral blood mononuclear cells were used for TCR beta sequencing. The Qiagen DNeasy Blood Extraction Kit was used to extract genomic DNA from the blood cell samples. The receptor library was made with the immunoSEQ multiplex PCR assay. For the multiplex PCR, a mixture combining 60 forward primers for TCR Vbeta segments and 13 reverse primers for TCR Jbeta segments was used. The CDR3 region of rearranged TCR beta genes was amplified from genomic DNA with a multiplex PCR assay. On the Illumina HiSeq System, the amplified TCR beta libraries were sequenced as 87-base-pair reads. The paper's data handling went like this. In a later analysis, about 80 million unique TCR beta chains were counted across the 500 to 700 repertoires, and about 10 million of these chains were shared by at least two donors. Raw reads were error-corrected and collapsed into unique sequences with a nearest-neighbor algorithm that merged closely related sequences to remove PCR and sequencing errors. To assign V, D and J gene segments, CDR3 sequences were aligned to IMGT reference sequences. Each retained sequence needed at least a six-nucleotide match to both a V gene segment and a J gene segment. Rearrangements were classified as productive when the CDR3 lacked stop codons and remained in frame with V and J, and all other rearrangements were classified as non-productive. Following IMGT convention, CDR3 was defined as the stretch from the second conserved V-encoded cysteine up to the conserved J-encoded phenylalanine. In an earlier analysis of 587 of the donors, sequences lacking an unambiguous match to a single V gene segment were excluded. In an earlier analysis of almost 600 of the donors, a V segment was called functional when productive rearrangements were above 56.7%, and segregating when the standard deviation between donors exceeded 5%. A statistical classification framework was built for diagnosing cytomegalovirus status from the catalog of TCR beta chain sequences. V and J gene assignment, in a later analysis, came from comparing TCR nucleotide sequences with IMGT/GENE-DB human TR gene sequences. Using the TCRdist pipeline, a later analysis assigned CDR3 sequences along with most-parsimonious VDJ recombination scenarios. In a later analysis, every TCR beta chain was defined by the combination of its CDR3 amino acid sequence and its V-gene family, and reads without a unique V-gene family were dropped. To address suspected cross-contamination and a sequencing artifact, a later analysis removed over 500 highly shared, low-generation-probability nucleotide sequences. For each public chain, a later analysis derived a clonal expansion index from normalized ranks of inferred template counts within each repertoire. Generation probabilities in a later analysis came from a VDJ recombination model fitted to out-of-frame rearrangements, and those results were checked against IGoR. In a later analysis, TCR-TCR, TCR-HLA and TCR-CMV co-occurrence was scored with hypergeometric tests, and a repertoire-size bias correction was applied to TCR pairs. False discovery rates were estimated in a later analysis by permuting HLA or CMV assignments 20 times. In a later analysis, co-occurring TCRs were grouped using DBSCAN, with TCRdist sequence similarity added in when clustering inside HLA-allele-positive subsets. Co-occurrence clustering excluded repertoires with fewer than 30,000 or more than 120,000 public chains, plus five with anomalous nucleotide sharing. TCRdb took this table from immuneACCESS and kept in-frame rearrangements with V and J called. Such tables lack part of the clones; where checked against another copy, unresolved V genes explain under half of the gap, and the rest is unexplained. For V, J and clone size, that table is used; D and trimming come from the DNA. The sample table records about 200,000 clones; approximately 86% of these occur just once. The ten largest clones take up roughly 1.8% of the sample.

From V the trimming removes 5 bases and from J it removes 3 bases, while the gene matches leave 5 bases of the junction unaccounted for. Taken from the germline V gene, the CDR1 and CDR2 loops are SGHTA and FQGNSA. From the cysteine up to the phenylalanine, the CDR3 has a length of 15 residues. The CDR3 DNA has 45 bases and is translated from base 1. Overall study outcomes, separate from this receptor: The cohort was sequenced for TCR beta chains only, and without alpha or paired-chain data the features that could be detected were limited. According to a later analysis, parvovirus B19, influenza, CMV and Epstein-Barr virus appeared linked to several top co-occurrence clusters. A group of highly shared sequence variants was considered likely to be a technical artifact of the sequencing pipeline. The classifier was reported to diagnose cytomegalovirus status with high specificity and sensitivity in both the original and validation cohorts. A total of about 150 TCR beta chains were listed by the study as associated with cytomegalovirus. While some public TCRs were present in many individuals, most TCR sequences turned up only very rarely across donors. Because HLA typing was missing for some donors at each locus, association tests included only the typed subset. According to the authors, the approach could potentially be generalized to other disease states and immunological phenotypes. Broadly in line with IMGT annotations, most TCR beta V segments showed up in productive rearrangements about 87% or about 30% of the time in an earlier analysis of 587 of the donors. A few of the identified cytomegalovirus-associated TCR beta chains were confirmed in vitro to be specific for cytomegalovirus antigens. Linkage disequilibrium might explain the correlated functional status among segregating V segments, but an unknown experimental factor could not be ruled out. In a later genetic analysis, fewer N-insertions in productive TCRs were reported among donors in an Asian-associated ancestry cluster than the roughly 700-donor mean. Because counts were too low, seventeen rarely observed V segments, including chromosome 9 orphons, were excluded from the earlier analysis of fewer than 650 of the donors. Strong co-occurrence of HLA alleles, especially DR and DQ, made assigning TCR associations to individual alleles difficult. In a later analysis, the rate of TCR association differed among HLA loci, with DRB1 alleles having the most associated TCRs and HLA-C alleles having the fewest. A later analysis found that HLA-associated TCR beta chains were more clonally expanded and had lower generation probabilities than equally common non-associated chains. For the cohort, immune exposure information was limited to CMV serostatus. Because the 87-base-pair reads could not distinguish some IMGT-functional V segments, including TRBV6-2 and TRBV6-3, those segments were excluded. In a later analysis, some 18,000 TCR beta sequences were associated with specific HLA alleles at a false discovery rate of 0.05. Sequencing depth was assumed to be roughly uniform across donors in the presence/absence analyses, though that assumption may not hold. V-gene and J-gene trimming of TCR beta chains was associated with a missense DCLRE1C variant in a later genetic analysis, and the association was replicated in an independent cohort. According to a later analysis, most CMV-associated TCR beta chains appeared to be HLA-restricted, and the HLA associations seemed to be driven largely by CMV exposure. A further reported finding was that TCR beta sequences accurately predicted the HLA-A and HLA-B alleles for most subjects in the first cohort.

Recombination joined TRBV7-2 with TRBJ1-3; 9 junctional bases match TRBD1. The clonotype was recovered from a woman under 30 in good health and CMV-seronegative. Sample: PBMCs. The DNA is as follows: TGTGCCAGCAGCCGTACAGGGGGCTATGGAAACACCATATATTTT. Translated, it reads CASSRTGGYGNTIYF. Where the CDR3 stops, the reference TRBV7-2 and TRBJ1-3 genes take over; the full variable domain is GAGVSQSPSNKVTEKGKDVELRCDPISGHTALYWYRQSLGQGLEFLIYFQGNSAPDKSGLPSDRFSAERTGGSVSTLTIQRTQQEDSAVYLCASSRTGGYGNTIYFGEGSWLTVV.